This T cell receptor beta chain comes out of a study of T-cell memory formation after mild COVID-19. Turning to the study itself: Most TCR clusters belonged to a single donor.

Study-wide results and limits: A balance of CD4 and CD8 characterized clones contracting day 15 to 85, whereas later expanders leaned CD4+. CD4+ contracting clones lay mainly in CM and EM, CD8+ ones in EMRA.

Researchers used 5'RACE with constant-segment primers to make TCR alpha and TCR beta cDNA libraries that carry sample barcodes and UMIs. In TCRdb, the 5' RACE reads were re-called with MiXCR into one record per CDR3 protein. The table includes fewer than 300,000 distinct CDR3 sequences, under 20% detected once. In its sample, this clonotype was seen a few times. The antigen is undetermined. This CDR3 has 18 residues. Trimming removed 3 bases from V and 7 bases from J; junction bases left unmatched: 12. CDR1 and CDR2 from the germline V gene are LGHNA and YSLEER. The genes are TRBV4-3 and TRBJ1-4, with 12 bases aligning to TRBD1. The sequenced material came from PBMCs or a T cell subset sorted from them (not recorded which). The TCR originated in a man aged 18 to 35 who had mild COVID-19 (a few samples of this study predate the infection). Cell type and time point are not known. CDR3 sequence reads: CASSHGTGGPLSREKLFF. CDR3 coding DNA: TGCGCCAGCAGCCACGGGACAGGGGGCCCTTTGTCTCGTGAAAAACTGTTTTTT.